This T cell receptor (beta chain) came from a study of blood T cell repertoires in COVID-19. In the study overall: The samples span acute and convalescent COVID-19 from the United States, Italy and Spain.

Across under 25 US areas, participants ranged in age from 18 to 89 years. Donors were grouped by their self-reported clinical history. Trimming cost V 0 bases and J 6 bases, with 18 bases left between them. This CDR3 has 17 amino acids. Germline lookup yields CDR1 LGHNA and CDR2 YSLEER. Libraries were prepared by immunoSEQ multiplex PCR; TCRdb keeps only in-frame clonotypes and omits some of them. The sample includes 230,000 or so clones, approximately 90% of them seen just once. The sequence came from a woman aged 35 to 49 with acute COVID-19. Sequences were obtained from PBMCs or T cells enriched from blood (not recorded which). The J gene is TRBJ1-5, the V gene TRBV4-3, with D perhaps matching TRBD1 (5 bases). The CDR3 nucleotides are TGCGCCAGCAGCCAAGATCCAGGAGGGGCGAACGCTCAGCCCCAGCATTTT. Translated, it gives CASSQDPGGANAQPQHF.